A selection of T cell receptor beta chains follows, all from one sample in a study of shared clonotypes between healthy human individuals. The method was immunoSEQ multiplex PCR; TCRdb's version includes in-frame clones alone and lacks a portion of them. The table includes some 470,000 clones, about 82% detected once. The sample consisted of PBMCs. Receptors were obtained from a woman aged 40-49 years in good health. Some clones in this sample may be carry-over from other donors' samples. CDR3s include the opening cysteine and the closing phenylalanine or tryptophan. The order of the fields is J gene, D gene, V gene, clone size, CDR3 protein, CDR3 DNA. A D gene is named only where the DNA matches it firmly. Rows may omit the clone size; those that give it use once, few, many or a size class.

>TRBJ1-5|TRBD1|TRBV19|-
CASSIRNRGEPQHF
TGTGCCAGTAGTATTCGGAACAGGGGGGAGCCCCAGCATTTT
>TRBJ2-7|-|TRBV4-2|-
CASSQDSGPSYEQYF
TGTGCCAGCAGCCAAGATAGCGGTCCCTCCTACGAGCAGTACTTC
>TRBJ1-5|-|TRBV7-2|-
CASSFFEDSNQPQHF
TGTGCCAGCAGCTTCTTCGAGGATAGCAATCAGCCCCAGCATTTT
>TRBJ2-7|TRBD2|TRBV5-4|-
CASSLASGTDYEQYF
TGTGCCAGCAGCTTGGCTAGCGGGACGGACTACGAGCAGTACTTC
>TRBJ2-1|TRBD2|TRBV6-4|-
CASSRGGASYNEQFF
TGTGCCAGCAGTCGGGGAGGGGCATCCTACAATGAGCAGTTCTTC
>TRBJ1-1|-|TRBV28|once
CASSLVRNTEAFF
TGTGCCAGCAGTTTGGTACGTAACACTGAAGCTTTCTTT
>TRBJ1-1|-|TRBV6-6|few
CASSAGSLNTEAFF
TGTGCCAGCAGCGCCGGCAGCTTGAACACTGAAGCTTTCTTT
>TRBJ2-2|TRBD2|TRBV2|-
CASSALADTGELFF
TGTGCCAGCAGTGCACTAGCGGACACCGGGGAGCTGTTTTTT
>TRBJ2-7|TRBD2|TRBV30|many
CAWTPGTRPGSEQYF
TGTGCCTGGACCCCCGGGACTAGGCCCGGTTCGGAGCAGTACTTC
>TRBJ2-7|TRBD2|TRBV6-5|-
CASSSPRREGSYEQYF
TGTGCCAGCAGTTCCCCCAGGCGGGAGGGCTCCTACGAGCAGTACTTC
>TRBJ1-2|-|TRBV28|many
CASSPGQFNYGYTF
TGTGCCAGCAGTCCTGGACAGTTTAACTATGGCTACACCTTC
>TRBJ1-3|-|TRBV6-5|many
CASTPGGSGNTIYF
TGTGCCAGTACCCCAGGCGGCTCTGGAAACACCATATATTTT
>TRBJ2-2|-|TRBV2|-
CASSELGAPAGELFF
TGTGCCAGCAGTGAATTGGGGGCGCCGGCCGGGGAGCTGTTTTTT
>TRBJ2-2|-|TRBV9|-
CASSVSLTRGGSAGELFF
TGTGCCAGCAGCGTGTCCCTGACTAGAGGGGGGAGCGCCGGGGAGCTGTTTTTT
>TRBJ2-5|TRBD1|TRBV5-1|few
CASSLEGQGETQYF
TGCGCCAGCAGCTTGGAGGGACAGGGGGAGACCCAGTACTTC
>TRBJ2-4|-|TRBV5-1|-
CASSLEGSAIQYF
TGCGCCAGCAGCTTGGAGGGGTCAGCCATTCAGTACTTC
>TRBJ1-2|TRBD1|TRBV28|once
CASSPRTGRGGYTF
TGTGCCAGCAGTCCCAGGACAGGGCGCGGTGGCTACACCTTC
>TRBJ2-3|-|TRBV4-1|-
CASSQHTDTQYF
TGCGCCAGCAGCCAGCACACAGATACGCAGTATTTT
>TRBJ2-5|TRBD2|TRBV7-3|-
CASSPLGTSGSETQYF
TGTGCCAGCAGCCCCCTCGGGACTAGCGGGAGTGAGACCCAGTACTTC
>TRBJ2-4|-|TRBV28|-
CASSFGLEAARGAKNIQYF
TGTGCCAGCAGTTTTGGGTTAGAGGCCGCGAGGGGGGCCAAAAACATTCAGTACTTC
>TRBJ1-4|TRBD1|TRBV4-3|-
CASSQTTGINEKLFF
TGCGCCAGCAGCCAGACGACAGGGATTAATGAAAAACTGTTTTTT
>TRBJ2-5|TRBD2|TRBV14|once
CASSHPLGGQETQYF
TGTGCCAGCAGCCACCCCTTGGGGGGGCAAGAGACCCAGTACTTC
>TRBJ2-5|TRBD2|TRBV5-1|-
CASSKGLAGEAETQYF
TGCGCCAGCAGCAAGGGACTAGCGGGAGAAGCAGAGACCCAGTACTTC
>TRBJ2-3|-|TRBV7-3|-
CASSHSGDPYTDTQYF
TGTGCCAGCAGCCACTCAGGGGATCCTTACACAGATACGCAGTATTTT